This T cell receptor beta chain was captured by sequencing in a study of cytomegalovirus exposure and HLA in healthy donors. This CDR3 is built from 14 residues. CDR1 and CDR2 (germline): SGHNT, YYREEE (reference sequence). V was clipped by 6 bases and J by 6 bases; unmatched bases: 11. With 60 Vbeta and 13 Jbeta primers, the PCR was carried out. TCRdb's table, derived via immunoSEQ multiplex PCR, lists solely in-frame clones and lacks some. Among approximately 120,000 clones listed, roughly 80% were seen once. The chain carries TRBV5-4 and TRBJ2-7; TRBD1 matches at 8 bases. The TCR was taken from a female donor in good health and CMV-seronegative. What was sequenced was PBMCs. The CDR3 reads CASNARDRNSEQYF. The CDR3 bases are TGTGCCAGCAACGCCCGGGACAGGAACTCCGAGCAGTACTTC.